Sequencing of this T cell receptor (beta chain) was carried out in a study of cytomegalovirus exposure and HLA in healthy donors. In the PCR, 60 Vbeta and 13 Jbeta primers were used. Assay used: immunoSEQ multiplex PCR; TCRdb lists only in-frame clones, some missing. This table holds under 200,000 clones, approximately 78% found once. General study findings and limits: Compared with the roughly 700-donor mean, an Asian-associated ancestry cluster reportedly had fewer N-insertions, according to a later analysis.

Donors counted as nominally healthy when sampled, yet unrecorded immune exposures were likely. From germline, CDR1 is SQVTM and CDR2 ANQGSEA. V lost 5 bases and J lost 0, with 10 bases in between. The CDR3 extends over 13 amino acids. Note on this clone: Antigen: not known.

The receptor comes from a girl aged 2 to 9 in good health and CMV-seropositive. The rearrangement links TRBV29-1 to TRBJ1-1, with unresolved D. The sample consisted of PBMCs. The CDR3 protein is CSVLGHMNTEAFF. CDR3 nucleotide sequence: TGCAGCGTTCTCGGTCATATGAACACTGAAGCTTTCTTT.